These T cell receptor beta chains were read from a single sample in a study of T-cell reconstitution after alpha-beta-depleted transplantation in children. From the PCR reads, TCRdb called clonotypes with MiXCR, one entry per CDR3 protein. The sample includes about 980,000 distinct CDR3 sequences, 25% to 35% of them seen just once. The sample was PBMCs, mostly from graft donor cells, taken 360 days after TCRalphabeta/CD19-depleted stem cell transplant. Receptors originate from a boy in the first two years of life who had a stem cell transplant for SCID, so the T cells may come from the graft donor. CDR3s include the opening cysteine and the closing phenylalanine or tryptophan. D genes are given only for firm matches. Size is omitted from some rows. Given values are once, few, many or a class for expanded clones.

-,TRBJ2-1,TRBV11-2,-,TGTGCCAGCAGCCCCCCAGGGCGACATGGCAATGAGCAGTTCTTC,CASSPPGRHGNEQFF
-,TRBJ2-3,TRBV12-3/TRBV12-4,-,TGTGCCAGCAGCCCGATCTCCAGCACAGATACGCAGTATTTT,CASSPISSTDTQYF
-,TRBJ1-1,TRBV4-1,few,TGCGCCAGCAGCCAACTCACAGGGTTCGCGCGAGAAGCTTTCTTT,CASSQLTGFAREAFF
TRBD2,TRBJ2-7,TRBV29-1,-,TGCAGCGGCATTAGCGGGGGGGCCTACGAGCAGTACTTC,CSGISGGAYEQYF
-,TRBJ2-3,TRBV28,few,TGTGCCAGCATGTCAGGCTATCCTAATACGCAGTATTTT,CASMSGYPNTQYF
-,TRBJ2-3,TRBV15,-,TGTGCCACCAGCAGGGGGGGGCGGGCAGATACGCAGTATTTT,CATSRGGRADTQYF
-,TRBJ2-1,TRBV7-3,many,TGTGCCAGCAGCTCTAACGGCGGGGTATACAATGAGCAGTTCTTC,CASSSNGGVYNEQFF
TRBD2,TRBJ2-7,TRBV3-1,-,TGTGCCAGCAGCCAAGCGGGACTAACCTCCGAGCAGTACTTC,CASSQAGLTSEQYF
-,TRBJ2-1,TRBV6-5,few,TGTGCCAGCAGTTACTCCGGGACTCAGTATGAGCAGTTCTTC,CASSYSGTQYEQFF
-,TRBJ1-5,TRBV12-3/TRBV12-4,-,TGTGCCAGCAGTTCCCACGGGGGTCAGCCCCAGCATTTT,CASSSHGGQPQHF
-,TRBJ1-2,TRBV29-1,few,TGCAGCGTTGTGTGGCTCTTAGGCGGGGGCTACACCTTC,CSVVWLLGGGYTF
TRBD2,TRBJ2-2,TRBV6-5,few,TGTGCCAGCAGTTTTGCCCCCCTCTCTAGCGGGGGGGGCACCGGGGAGCTGTTTTTT,CASSFAPLSSGGGTGELFF
-,TRBJ1-5,TRBV20-1,-,TGCAGTGCTAGAGACAGGGCTAGTCAGCCCCAGCATTTT,CSARDRASQPQHF
-,TRBJ2-5,TRBV20-1,-,TGCAGTGCTAGTTGGGCCCACAGGGAGACCCAGTACTTC,CSASWAHRETQYF
TRBD2,TRBJ2-7,TRBV20-1,many,TGCAGTGCCCCCTCGGGACTAGCGGGGAATCACGAGCAGTACTTC,CSAPSGLAGNHEQYF
-,TRBJ1-2,TRBV7-8,-,TGTGCCAGCAGCTTAGCGCTCAGTTATGGCTACACCTTC,CASSLALSYGYTF
-,TRBJ2-5,TRBV20-1,few,TGCAGTGCTAGAGATTTGAGCCGGGATCAAGAGACCCAGTACTTC,CSARDLSRDQETQYF
-,TRBJ2-7,TRBV3-1,few,TGTGCCAGCAGCCAAGCAGGGTCGGTCGGATACGAGCAGTACTTC,CASSQAGSVGYEQYF